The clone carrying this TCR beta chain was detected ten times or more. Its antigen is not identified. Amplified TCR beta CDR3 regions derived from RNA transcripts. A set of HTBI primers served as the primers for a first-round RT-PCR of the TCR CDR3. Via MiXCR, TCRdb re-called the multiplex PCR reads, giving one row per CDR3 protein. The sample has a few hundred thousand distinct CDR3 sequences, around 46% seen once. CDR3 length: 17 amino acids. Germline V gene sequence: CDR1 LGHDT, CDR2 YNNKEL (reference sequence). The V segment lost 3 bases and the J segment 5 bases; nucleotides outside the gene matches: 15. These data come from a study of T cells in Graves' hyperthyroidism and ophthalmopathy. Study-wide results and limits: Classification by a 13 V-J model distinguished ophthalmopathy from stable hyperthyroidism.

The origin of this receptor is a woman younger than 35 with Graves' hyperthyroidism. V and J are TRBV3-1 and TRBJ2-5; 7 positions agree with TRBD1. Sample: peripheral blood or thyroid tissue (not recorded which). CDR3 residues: CASSQRGTALVGETQYF. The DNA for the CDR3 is TGTGCCAGCAGCCAGAGGGGGACAGCTCTGGTTGGGGAGACCCAGTACTTC.